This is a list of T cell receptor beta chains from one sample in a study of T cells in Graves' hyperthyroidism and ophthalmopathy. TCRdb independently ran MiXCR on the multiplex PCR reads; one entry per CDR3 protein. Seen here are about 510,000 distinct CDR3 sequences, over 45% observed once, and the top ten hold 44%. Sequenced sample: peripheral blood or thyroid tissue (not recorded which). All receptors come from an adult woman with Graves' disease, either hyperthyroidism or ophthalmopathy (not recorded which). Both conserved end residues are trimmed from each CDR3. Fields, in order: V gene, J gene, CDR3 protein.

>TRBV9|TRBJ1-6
ASSVGPGDNSPLH
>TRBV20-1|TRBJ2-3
SARVSRGLGGTDTQY
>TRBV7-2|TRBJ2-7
ASSTQVSEQY
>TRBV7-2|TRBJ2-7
ASSQDVSEQY
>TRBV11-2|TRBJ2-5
ASSTNPGRKETQY
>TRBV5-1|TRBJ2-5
ASSLAPSGSIQETQY
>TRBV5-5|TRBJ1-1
ASSLDPGMNTEAF
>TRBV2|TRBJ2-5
ASRLGLETQY
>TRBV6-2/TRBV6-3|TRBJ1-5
ASSSRQGTYSNQPQH
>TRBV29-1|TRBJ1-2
SVTSQDPYGRSSYGYT
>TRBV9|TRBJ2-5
ASSRATPIKQY
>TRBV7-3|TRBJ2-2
ASSIYLCSVGDRNTGELF
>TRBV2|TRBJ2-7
ARQIRDHYEQY
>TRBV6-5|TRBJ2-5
ASSPGRSETQY
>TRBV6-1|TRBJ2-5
ASSEWGSMETQY
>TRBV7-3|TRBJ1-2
ASSATGGRSYGYT
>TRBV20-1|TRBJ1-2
SARGDRDVYT
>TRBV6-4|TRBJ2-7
ASSYGDGRSYEQY
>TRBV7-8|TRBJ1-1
ASTPGHTNTEAF
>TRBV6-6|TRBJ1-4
ASSYEGLGGF
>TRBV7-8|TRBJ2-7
ASSLRDFHEQY
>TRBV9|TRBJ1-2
ASSTSTGAYGYT
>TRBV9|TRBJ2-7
ASSARQGGEQY
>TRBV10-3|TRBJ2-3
AISETSGSNTQY
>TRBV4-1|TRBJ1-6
ASSQASSTGSPLH
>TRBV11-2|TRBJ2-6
ASSLNRVREFSGANVLT
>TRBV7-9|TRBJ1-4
ASSLPGFNEKLF
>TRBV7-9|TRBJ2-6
ASSHWGQAPSGANVLT
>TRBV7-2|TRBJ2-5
ASSPLRADQETQY
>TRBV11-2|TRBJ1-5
ASSPRGNQAQH
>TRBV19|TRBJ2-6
ASSWGSGRANVLT
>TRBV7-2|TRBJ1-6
ASSGGTGSYSALH
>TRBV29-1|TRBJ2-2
SAAGQNTGELF
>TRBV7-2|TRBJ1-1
ASSVGLGNTEAF
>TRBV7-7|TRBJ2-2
ASSLGLAGVYTGELF
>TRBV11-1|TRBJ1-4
ASRRQGPNEKLF
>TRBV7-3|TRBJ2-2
ASSLTRQLNTGELF
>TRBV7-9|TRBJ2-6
ASSHRGAGANVLT
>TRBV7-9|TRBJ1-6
ASSARGLGPSPLH
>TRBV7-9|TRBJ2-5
ASSSYGTEKETQY
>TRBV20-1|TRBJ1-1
SAEPFGTEAF
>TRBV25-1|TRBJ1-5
VSSPGHPSQPQH
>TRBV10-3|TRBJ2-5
AISEVEETRY
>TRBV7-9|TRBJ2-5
ASSQRDASDGQY
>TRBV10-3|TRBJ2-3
AINSGGTDTQY
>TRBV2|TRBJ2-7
ASSQDTYEQY